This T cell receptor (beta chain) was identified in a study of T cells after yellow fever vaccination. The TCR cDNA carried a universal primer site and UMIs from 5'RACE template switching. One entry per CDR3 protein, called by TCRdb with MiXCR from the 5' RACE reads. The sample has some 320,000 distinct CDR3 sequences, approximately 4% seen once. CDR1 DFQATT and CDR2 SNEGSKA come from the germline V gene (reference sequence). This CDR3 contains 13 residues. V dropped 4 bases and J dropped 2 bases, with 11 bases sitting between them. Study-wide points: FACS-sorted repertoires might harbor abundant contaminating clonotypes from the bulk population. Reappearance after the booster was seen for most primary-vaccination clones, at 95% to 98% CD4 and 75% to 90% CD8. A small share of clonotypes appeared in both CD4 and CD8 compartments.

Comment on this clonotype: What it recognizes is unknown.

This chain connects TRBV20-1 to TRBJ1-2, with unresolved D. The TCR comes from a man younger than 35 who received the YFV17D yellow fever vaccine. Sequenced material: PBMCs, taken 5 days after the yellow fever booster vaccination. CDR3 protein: CSANDRLNYGYTF. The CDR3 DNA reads TGCAGTGCTAATGACCGATTAAACTATGGCTACACCTTC.